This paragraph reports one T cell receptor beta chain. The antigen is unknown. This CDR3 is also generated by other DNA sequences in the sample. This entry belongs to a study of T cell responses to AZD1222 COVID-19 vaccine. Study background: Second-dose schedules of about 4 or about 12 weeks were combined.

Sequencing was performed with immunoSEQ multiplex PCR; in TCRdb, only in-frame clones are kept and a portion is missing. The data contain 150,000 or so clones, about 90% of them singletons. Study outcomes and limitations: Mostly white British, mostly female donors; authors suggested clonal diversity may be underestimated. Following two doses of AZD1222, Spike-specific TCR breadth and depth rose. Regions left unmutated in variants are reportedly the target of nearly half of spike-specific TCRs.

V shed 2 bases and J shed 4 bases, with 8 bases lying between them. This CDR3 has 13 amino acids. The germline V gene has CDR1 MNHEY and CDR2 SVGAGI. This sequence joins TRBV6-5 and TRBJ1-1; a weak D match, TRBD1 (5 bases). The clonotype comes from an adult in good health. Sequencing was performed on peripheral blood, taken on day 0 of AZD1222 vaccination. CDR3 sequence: CASSYGGGTEAFF. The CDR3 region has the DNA TGTGCCAGCAGTTACGGGGGAGGCACTGAAGCTTTCTTT.